This TCR beta chain was sequenced in a study of vaccination and CD4 T cells after COVID-19. Documented treatment: roughly nine-day PBMC culture with coronavirus spike peptide pools or control peptides (ViraFEST assay). Losses at the gene ends were 4 bases for V and 0 bases for J; bases not matched to a gene: 4. Germline loops: CDR1 MNHNS, CDR2 SASEGT. The CDR3 is 16 residues long. Comments on this clonotype: Its antigen is unidentified.

Sequencing of the DNA from cultured CD4+ T cells was carried out with the Oncomine TCR Beta short-read assay. Scientists extracted genomic DNA from CD4+ T cells grown in culture. Each CDR3 protein gets one entry after TCRdb re-called the PCR reads with MiXCR. The repertoire holds around 25,000 distinct CDR3 sequences, with about 64% as singletons. Sequences were derived from CD4+ T cells from blood, cultured in vitro, sampled after SARS-CoV-2 vaccination. This chain connects TRBV6-1 to TRBJ2-5; 11 bases are a match to TRBD2. The receptor comes from a human donor who received a COVID-19 vaccine. This CDR3 is CASSVGTSGYQETQYF. CDR3 in DNA: TGTGCCAGCAGTGTGGGGACTAGCGGATACCAAGAGACCCAGTACTTC.